The following is a T cell receptor beta chain sequence with its context. The data belong to a study of control samples from healthy donors and cancer patients. This table comes from immunoSEQ multiplex PCR, and its TCRdb copy is limited to in-frame clones, with some not included. The sample carries roughly 98,000 clones, roughly 86% recorded once. Deletions cut 0 bases from V and 4 bases from J, with 8 bases between. The CDR3 sequence is 14 residues long. Germline values: CDR1 SGHRS, CDR2 YFSETQ. Specimen: blood. This TCR was recovered from a woman aged 55-69 years in good health. V gene TRBV5-1 combines with J gene TRBJ1-5; D is undetermined. CDR3 DNA: TGCGCCAGCAGCTTGGTTCCCAATAATCAGCCCCAGCATTTT. Amino acids: CASSLVPNNQPQHF.